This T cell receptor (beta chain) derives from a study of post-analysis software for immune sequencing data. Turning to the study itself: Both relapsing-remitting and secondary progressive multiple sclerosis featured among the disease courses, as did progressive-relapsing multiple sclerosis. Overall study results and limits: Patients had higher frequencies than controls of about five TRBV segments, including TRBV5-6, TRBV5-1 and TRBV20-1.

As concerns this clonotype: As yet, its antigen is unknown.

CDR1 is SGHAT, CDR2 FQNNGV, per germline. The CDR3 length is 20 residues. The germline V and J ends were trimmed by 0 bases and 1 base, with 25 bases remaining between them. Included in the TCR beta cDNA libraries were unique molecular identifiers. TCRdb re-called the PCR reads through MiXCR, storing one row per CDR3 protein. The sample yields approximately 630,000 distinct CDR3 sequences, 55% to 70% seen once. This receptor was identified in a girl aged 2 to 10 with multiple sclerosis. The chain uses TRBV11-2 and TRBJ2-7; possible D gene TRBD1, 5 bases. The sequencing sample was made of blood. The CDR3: CASSLEGREIRSVRSYEQYF. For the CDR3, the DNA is TGTGCCAGCAGCTTAGAGGGGCGAGAGATCAGGAGCGTCAGGTCCTACGAGCAGTACTTC.